Listed here are 5 T cell receptor beta chains from one sample, sequenced in a study of human T cells and chemical hapten exposure. Time point in this sample: patch test 3, about 24 weeks after DPC sensitization. Treatment here: therapeutic diphenylcyclopropenone sensitization with weekly scalp DPC. Each CDR3 protein is one row after TCRdb ran MiXCR on the RACE reads. The data show about 84,000 distinct CDR3 sequences, less than 14% seen once. Specimen: whole blood, collected in connection with sensitization to the hapten diphenylcyclopropenone (DPC). The receptors were gathered from a woman between 50 and 59 years old with alopecia areata. Some clones in this sample may be carry-over from other donors' samples.

This clonotype came up many times. The gene calls are TRBV28 and TRBJ1-6, with 8 bases that match TRBD1. The V gene's germline CDR1 is MDHEN and CDR2 SYDVKM. The junction had 10 bases not matched to a gene; V was cut back by 5 bases and J by 10 bases. CDR3 length: 15 amino acids. The chain's CDR3 is CASSLLGQGGSPLHF. The CDR3 coding sequence is TGTGCCAGCAGTCTCTTAGGACAGGGAGGATCACCCCTCCACTTT. The whole variable domain, remainder taken from reference TRBV28 and TRBJ1-6, is DVKVTQSSRYLVKRTGEKVFLECVQDMDHENMFWYRQDPGLGLRLIYFSYDVKMKEKGDIPEGYSVSREKKERFSLILESASTNQTSMYLCASSLLGQGGSPLHFGNGTRLTVT.

In its sample, this clonotype was seen many times. The DNA is left out, because the CDR3 cannot be placed on it with certainty; the CDR3 is given as TCRdb lists it. V usage is TRBV28 and J usage is TRBJ2-1; the tabulated D call, TRBD1, remains unverified against the DNA. The CDR3 sequence runs 13 residues, both termini included. In germline, CDR1 is MDHEN, CDR2 SYDVKM. The chain's CDR3 is CASSLRAGFEQFF.

This rearrangement joins TRBV20-1 to TRBJ1-5, with unresolved D. Germline V lookup: CDR1 DFQATT, CDR2 SNEGSKA (reference sequence). V shed 2 bases and J shed 7 bases, with 15 bases lying between them. The CDR3 is made up of 14 amino acids. This CDR3 reads CSARNSRGSQPQHF. The CDR3 DNA sequence: TGCAGTGCTAGAAATAGCCGGGGTAGCCAGCCCCAGCATTTT.

This clonotype appeared a few times. The CDR3 coding sequence is TGTGCCAGCAGTTCCGGACGGGACGAGCAGTTCTTC. Protein product: CASSSGRDEQFF. The chain carries TRBV6-2 or TRBV6-3 and TRBJ2-1, with D perhaps given as TRBD1 or TRBD2 (5 bases each). Germline V lookup: CDR1 MNHEY, CDR2 SVGEGT. This CDR3 is 12 amino acids long. V lost 4 bases and J 10 bases, leaving 11 bases between the germline ends.

This clonotype was found many times. The chain joins TRBV6-5 to TRBJ2-7; D could derive from TRBD1 or TRBD2 (5 bases each). Per the germline V gene, CDR1 is MNHEY and CDR2 is SVGAGI. Trimming removed 6 bases from V and 6 bases from J, with 15 bases in between. This CDR3 region has 13 residues. CDR3 protein: CASRPGPSGEQYF. The CDR3 coding sequence is TGTGCCAGCAGGCCGGGACCGAGCGGCGAGCAGTACTTC.